This T cell receptor beta chain came from a study of Ad26.COV2.S vaccination and SARS-CoV-2 variants. This table comes from immunoSEQ multiplex PCR, and its TCRdb copy is limited to in-frame clones, with some not included. The sample records hundreds of thousands of clones, roughly nine tenths being singletons. Indicated treatment: roughly 19 received Ad26.COV2.S at low or high dose, single or two shots; roughly 5 received placebo; per-sample allocation not given. Collection of the samples took place on day 63 after the first injection of vaccine or placebo. Trimming cost V 2 bases and J 3 bases, with 8 bases left between them. The germline gives CDR1 MNHEY, CDR2 SMNVEV (reference sequence). This CDR3 is built from 14 residues. Points on this clone: Additional DNA sequences in this sample encode the identical CDR3.

This receptor was obtained from a person between 18 and 65 years old who received the Ad26.COV2.S COVID-19 vaccine or a placebo. The V call is TRBV27, the J call TRBJ1-5; TRBD1 is a possible D gene (5 bases). The source material was peripheral blood, sampled in a trial of Ad26.COV2.S vaccine versus placebo. CDR3 region: CASSLRGDNQPQHF. CDR3 DNA sequence: TGTGCCAGCAGTTTACGAGGGGACAATCAGCCCCAGCATTTT.